The 10 T cell receptor beta chains reported below all come from one sample, sequenced in a study of early T cells in non-severe SARS-CoV-2 infection. TCRdb re-analysed the 5' RACE reads in MiXCR, keeping a single row per CDR3 protein. The data show 53,000 or so distinct CDR3 sequences, with less than 15% seen just once and about 2.4% held by the top ten. The sample consisted of whole blood, taken at baseline. The receptors here all came from an adult who was a healthcare worker with PCR-confirmed SARS-CoV-2 infection or an uninfected control (not recorded which).

Many counts were recorded for this clonotype. The genes are TRBV10-3 and TRBJ2-7; the D gene is possibly TRBD2 (6 bases). This CDR3 is 15 amino acids long. Germline CDR1 is ENHRY and CDR2 is SYGVKD. The V end was cut by 10 bases, the J end by 7 bases, with 26 bases between. The CDR3 DNA reads as TGTGCCACCGGGACGGACTGGGCGGTTGGGGGGGAGCAGTACTTC. Translated, it gives CATGTDWAVGGEQYF.

This clonotype was detected once. The chain employs TRBV12-3 or TRBV12-4 and TRBJ2-7, with TRBD2 as a possible D gene (6 bases). Trimming pared 5 bases from V and 0 bases from J, leaving 17 bases between. The CDR3 totals 16 residues. This chain's CDR3 is CASSPYFGRGSYEQYF. CDR3 DNA sequence: TGTGCCAGCAGTCCATACTTTGGGCGGGGCTCCTACGAGCAGTACTTC.

This clonotype was recorded once. The genes are TRBV6-2 or TRBV6-3 and TRBJ1-1; tentative D call: TRBD1 (5 bases). The CDR3 consists of 17 residues. Germline assignment: CDR1 MNHEY and CDR2 SVGEGT. V shed 6 bases and J shed 1 base, with 21 bases lying between them. The CDR3 sequence is CASSGRREAGPNTEAFF. The CDR3 DNA reads TGTGCCAGCAGCGGAAGAAGGGAGGCAGGGCCGAACACTGAAGCTTTCTTT.

V and J are TRBV11-2 and TRBJ1-6; D gene ambiguous. The V gene lost 4 bases and the J gene lost 11 bases, with 18 bases spanning the gap. CDR3 length: 15 residues. Germline assignment: CDR1 SGHAT and CDR2 FQNNGV. The CDR3 sequence: CASSSSRSLGTPLHF. CDR3 coding DNA: TGTGCCAGCAGCTCGAGCCGCTCCCTCGGGACACCCCTCCACTTT.

This rearrangement joins TRBV4-3 to TRBJ2-1; either TRBD1 or TRBD2 may fit D (5 bases each). The CDR3 contains 12 residues. The germline gives CDR1 LGHNA, CDR2 YSLEER. V dropped 3 bases and J dropped 10 bases, with 10 bases sitting between them. CDR3 nucleotides: TGCGCCAGCAGCCAGAGGGCAGGGGAGCAGTTCTTC. Translated: CASSQRAGEQFF.

This chain connects TRBV28 to TRBJ2-4, with a tentative D call TRBD2 (7 bases). The V gene's germline CDR1 is MDHEN and CDR2 SYDVKM. Trimming removed 6 bases at V and 10 bases at J, with 28 bases between. CDR3 length: 17 residues. The CDR3 loop is CASSPDWWEGEGVIQYF. The CDR3 DNA reads TGTGCCAGCAGCCCCGATTGGTGGGAGGGGGAGGGAGTTATTCAGTACTTC.

In this sample, this clonotype turned up many times. The chain combines TRBV6-6 with TRBJ2-3; D uncertain. V lost 0 bases to trimming and J lost 2 bases, with 3 bases between them. CDR1 MNHNY and CDR2 SVGAGI come from the germline V gene (reference sequence). The CDR3 runs 13 residues. The CDR3 DNA is TGTGCCAGCAGTTACTCGGACACAGATACGCAGTATTTT. It translates to CASSYSDTDTQYF.

The table lists this clonotype with many counts. The CDR3 DNA follows: TGCAGTGCCGTCGCCTCTAGCGTTAGCACAGATACGCAGTATTTT. The encoded protein is CSAVASSVSTDTQYF. The rearrangement joins TRBV20-1 to TRBJ2-3, with D maybe TRBD2 (6 bases). The CDR3 is made up of 15 amino acids. V dropped 6 bases and J dropped 0 bases, with 16 bases sitting between them. Germline V gene lookup returns CDR1 DFQATT and CDR2 SNEGSKA (reference sequence).

Ten or more counts support this clonotype. This chain uses TRBV2 with TRBJ1-1; D not resolved. Germline V gene lookup returns CDR1 SNHLY and CDR2 FYNNEI. The CDR3 is made up of 13 amino acids. Trimming left V 6 bases short and J 4 bases short, with 12 bases between. This chain's CDR3 is CASRATDPTEAFF. The CDR3 DNA reads as TGTGCCAGCAGGGCCACAGACCCCACTGAAGCTTTCTTT. The full variable domain, with the rest looked up from reference TRBV2 and TRBJ1-1, is EPEVTQTPSHQVTQMGQEVILRCVPISNHLYFYWYRQILGQKVEFLVSFYNNEISEKSEIFDDQFSVERPDGSNFTLKIRSTKLEDSAMYFCASRATDPTEAFFGQGTRLTVV.

In its sample, this clonotype was seen many times. This chain links TRBV27 with TRBJ1-5; TRBD1 matches at 7 bases. Looked up from germline, CDR1 is MNHEY and CDR2 is SMNVEV (reference sequence). This CDR3 is 15 amino acids long. With 3 bases clipped from V and 7 bases from J, the junction kept 9 bases outside the gene matches. The CDR3 DNA is TGTGCCAGCAGTTTTTCGGCAGGGGGAAACCAGCCCCAGCATTTT. Protein sequence: CASSFSAGGNQPQHF.